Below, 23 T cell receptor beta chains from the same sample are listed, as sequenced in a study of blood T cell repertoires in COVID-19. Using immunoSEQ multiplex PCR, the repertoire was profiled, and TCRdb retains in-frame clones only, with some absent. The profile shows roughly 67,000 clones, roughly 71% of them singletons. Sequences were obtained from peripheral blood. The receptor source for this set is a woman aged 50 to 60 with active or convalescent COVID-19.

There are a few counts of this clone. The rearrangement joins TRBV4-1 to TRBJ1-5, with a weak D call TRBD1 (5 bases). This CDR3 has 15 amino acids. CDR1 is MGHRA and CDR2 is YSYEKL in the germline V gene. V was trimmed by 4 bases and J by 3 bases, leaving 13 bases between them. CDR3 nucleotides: TGCGCCAGCAGCCCTGACGGGGGGACCAATCAGCCCCAGCATTTT. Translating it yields CASSPDGGTNQPQHF.

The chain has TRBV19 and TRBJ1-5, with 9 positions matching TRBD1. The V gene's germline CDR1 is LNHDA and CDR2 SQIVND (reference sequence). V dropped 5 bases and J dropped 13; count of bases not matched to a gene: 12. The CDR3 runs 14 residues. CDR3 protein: CASSPGQGPLSQHF. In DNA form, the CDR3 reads TGTGCCAGTAGTCCGGGACAGGGTCCTCTGTCACAGCATTTT.

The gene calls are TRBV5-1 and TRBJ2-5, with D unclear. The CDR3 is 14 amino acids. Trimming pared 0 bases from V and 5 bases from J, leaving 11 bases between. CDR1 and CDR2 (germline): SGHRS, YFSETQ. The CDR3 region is CASSLGFSWETQYF. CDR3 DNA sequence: TGCGCCAGCAGCTTGGGATTCAGTTGGGAGACCCAGTACTTC.

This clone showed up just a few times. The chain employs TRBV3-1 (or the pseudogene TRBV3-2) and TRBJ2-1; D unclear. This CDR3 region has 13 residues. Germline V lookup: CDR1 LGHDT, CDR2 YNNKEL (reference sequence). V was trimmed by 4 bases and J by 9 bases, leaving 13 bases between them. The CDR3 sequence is CASSRTTPGEQFF. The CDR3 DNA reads TGTGCCAGCAGCCGAACCACCCCGGGTGAGCAGTTCTTC.

CDR3: CASSAPARGGTHYNEQFF. CDR3 in DNA: TGTGCCAGCAGCGCTCCTGCACGGGGCGGGACCCACTACAATGAGCAGTTCTTC. The gene calls are TRBV9 and TRBJ2-1, with a tentative D call TRBD2 (6 bases). The germline V gene has CDR1 SGDLS and CDR2 YYNGEE. The CDR3 runs to 18 residues. The V end lost 3 bases, the J end lost 3 bases, and 22 bases lay between the germline ends.

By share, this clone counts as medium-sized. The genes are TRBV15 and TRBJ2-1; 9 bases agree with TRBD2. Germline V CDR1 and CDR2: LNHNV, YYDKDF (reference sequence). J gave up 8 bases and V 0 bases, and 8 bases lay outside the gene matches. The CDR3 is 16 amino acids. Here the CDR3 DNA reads TGTGCCACCAGCAGAGATCGACTAGCGGCCGCGGATGAGCAGTTCTTC. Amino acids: CATSRDRLAAADEQFF. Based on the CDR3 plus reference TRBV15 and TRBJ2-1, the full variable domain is DAMVIQNPRYQVTQFGKPVTLSCSQTLNHNVMYWYQQKSSQAPKLLFHYYDKDFNNEADTPDNFQSRRPNTSFCFLDIRSPGLGDTAMYLCATSRDRLAAADEQFFGPGTRLTVL.

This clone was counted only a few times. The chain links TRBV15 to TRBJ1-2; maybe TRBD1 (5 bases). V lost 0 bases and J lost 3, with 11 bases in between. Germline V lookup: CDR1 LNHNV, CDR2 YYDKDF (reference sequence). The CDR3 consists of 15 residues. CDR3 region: CATSRDLQVDYGYTF. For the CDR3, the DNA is TGTGCCACCAGCAGAGATCTACAGGTGGACTATGGCTACACCTTC.

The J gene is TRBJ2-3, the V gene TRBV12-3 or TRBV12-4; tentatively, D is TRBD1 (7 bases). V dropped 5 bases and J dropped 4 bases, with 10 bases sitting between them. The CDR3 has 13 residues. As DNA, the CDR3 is TGTGCCAGCAGTCGCAGGGGGGCAGATACGCAGTATTTT. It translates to CASSRRGADTQYF.

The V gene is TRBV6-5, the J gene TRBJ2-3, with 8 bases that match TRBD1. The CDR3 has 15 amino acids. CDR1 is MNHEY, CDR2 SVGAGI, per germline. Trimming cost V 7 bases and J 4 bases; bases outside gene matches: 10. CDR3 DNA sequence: TGTGCCAGCAAGGATCGGGACAGGTCGCCAGATACGCAGTATTTT. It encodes CASKDRDRSPDTQYF.

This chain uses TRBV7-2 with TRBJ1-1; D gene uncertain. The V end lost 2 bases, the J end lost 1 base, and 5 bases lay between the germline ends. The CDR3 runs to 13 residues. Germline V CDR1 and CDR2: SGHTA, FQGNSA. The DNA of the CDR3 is TGTGCCAGCAGCTTAAAGCAGAACACTGAAGCTTTCTTT. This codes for CASSLKQNTEAFF.

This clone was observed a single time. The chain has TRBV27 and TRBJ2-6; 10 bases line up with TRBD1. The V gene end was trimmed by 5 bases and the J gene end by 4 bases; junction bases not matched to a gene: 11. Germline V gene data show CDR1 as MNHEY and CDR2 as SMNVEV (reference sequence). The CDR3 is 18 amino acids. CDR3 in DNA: TGTGCCAGCAGTGCGGGGACAGGGGTTGCGGGGGGGGCCAACGTCCTGACTTTC. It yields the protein CASSAGTGVAGGANVLTF. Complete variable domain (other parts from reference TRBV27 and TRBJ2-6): EAQVTQNPRYLITVTGKKLTVTCSQNMNHEYMSWYRQDPGLGLRQIYYSMNVEVTDKGDVPEGYKVSRKEKRNFPLILESPSPNQTSLYFCASSAGTGVAGGANVLTFGAGSRLTVL.

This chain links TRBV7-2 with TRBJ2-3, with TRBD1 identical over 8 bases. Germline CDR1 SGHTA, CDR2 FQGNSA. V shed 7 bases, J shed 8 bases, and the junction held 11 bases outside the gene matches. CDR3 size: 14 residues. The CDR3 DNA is TGTGCCAGCAACCCAGGACAGGGTTCCGGTACGCAGTATTTT. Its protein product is CASNPGQGSGTQYF.

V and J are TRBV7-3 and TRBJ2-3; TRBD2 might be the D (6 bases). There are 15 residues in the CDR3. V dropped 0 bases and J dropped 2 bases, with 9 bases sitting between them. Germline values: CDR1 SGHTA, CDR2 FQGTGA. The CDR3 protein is CASSLTSGFTDTQYF. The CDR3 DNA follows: TGTGCCAGCAGCTTAACTAGCGGCTTCACAGATACGCAGTATTTT.

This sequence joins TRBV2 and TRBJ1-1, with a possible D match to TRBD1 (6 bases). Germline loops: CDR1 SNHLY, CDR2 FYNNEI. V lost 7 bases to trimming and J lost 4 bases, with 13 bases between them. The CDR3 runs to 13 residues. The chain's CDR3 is CASIGAGATEAFF. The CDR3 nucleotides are TGTGCCAGCATAGGGGCAGGGGCCACTGAAGCTTTCTTT.

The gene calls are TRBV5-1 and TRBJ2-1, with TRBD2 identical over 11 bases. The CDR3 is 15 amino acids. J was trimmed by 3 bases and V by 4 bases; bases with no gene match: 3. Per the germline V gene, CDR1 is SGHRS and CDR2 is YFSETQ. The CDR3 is CASSVGLADYNEQFF. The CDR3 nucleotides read TGCGCCAGCAGCGTGGGACTAGCGGACTACAATGAGCAGTTCTTC. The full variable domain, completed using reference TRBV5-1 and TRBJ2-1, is KAGVTQTPRYLIKTRGQQVTLSCSPISGHRSVSWYQQTPGQGLQFLFEYFSETQRNKGNFPGRFSGRQFSNSRSEMNVSTLELGDSALYLCASSVGLADYNEQFFGPGTRLTVL.

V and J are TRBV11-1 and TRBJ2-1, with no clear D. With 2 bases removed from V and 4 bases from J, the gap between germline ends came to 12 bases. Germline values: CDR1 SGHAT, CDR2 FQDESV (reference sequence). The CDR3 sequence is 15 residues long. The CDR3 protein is CASSLIGPVYNEQFF. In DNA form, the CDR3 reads TGTGCCAGCAGCTTAATTGGGCCGGTATACAATGAGCAGTTCTTC.

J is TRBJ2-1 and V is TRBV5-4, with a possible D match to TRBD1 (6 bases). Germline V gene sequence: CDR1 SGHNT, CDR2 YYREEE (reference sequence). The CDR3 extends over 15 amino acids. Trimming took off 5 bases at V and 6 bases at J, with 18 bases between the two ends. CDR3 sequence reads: CASSLQGIALNEQFF. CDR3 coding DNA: TGTGCCAGCAGTTTACAGGGTATTGCCCTCAATGAGCAGTTCTTC. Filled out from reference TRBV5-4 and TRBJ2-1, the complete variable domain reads ETGVTQSPTHLIKTRGQQVTLRCSSQSGHNTVSWYQQALGQGPQFIFQYYREEENGRGNFPPRFSGLQFPNYSSELNVNALELDDSALYLCASSLQGIALNEQFFGPGTRLTVL.

The CDR3 reads CAWTGLAGDTNTGELFF. The CDR3 DNA follows: TGTGCCTGGACCGGACTAGCGGGGGATACGAACACCGGGGAGCTGTTTTTT. The chain uses TRBV30 and TRBJ2-2, with 13 bases aligning to TRBD2. With 4 bases clipped from V and 0 bases from J, the junction kept 5 bases outside the gene matches. CDR3 size: 17 residues. Germline V gene data show CDR1 as GTSNPN and CDR2 as SVGIG (reference sequence).

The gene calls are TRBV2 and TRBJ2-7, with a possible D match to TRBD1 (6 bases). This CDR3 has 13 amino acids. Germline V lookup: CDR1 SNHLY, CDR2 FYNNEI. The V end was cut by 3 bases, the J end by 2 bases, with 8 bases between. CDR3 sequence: CASSERTAYEQYF. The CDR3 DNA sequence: TGTGCCAGCAGTGAGAGGACAGCCTACGAGCAGTACTTC.

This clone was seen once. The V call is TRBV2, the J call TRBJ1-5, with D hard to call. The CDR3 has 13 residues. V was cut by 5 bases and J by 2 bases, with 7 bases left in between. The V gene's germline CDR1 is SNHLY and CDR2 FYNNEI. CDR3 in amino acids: CASSPIRNQPQHF. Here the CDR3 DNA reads TGTGCCAGCAGTCCTATCCGCAATCAGCCCCAGCATTTT.

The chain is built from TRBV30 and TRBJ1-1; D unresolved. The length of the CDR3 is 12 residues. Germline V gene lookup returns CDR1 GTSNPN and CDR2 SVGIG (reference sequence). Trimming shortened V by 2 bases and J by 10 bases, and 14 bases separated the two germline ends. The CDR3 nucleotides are TGTGCCTGGAGTCCCCCAGCGGGCGGAGCTTTCTTT. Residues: CAWSPPAGGAFF.

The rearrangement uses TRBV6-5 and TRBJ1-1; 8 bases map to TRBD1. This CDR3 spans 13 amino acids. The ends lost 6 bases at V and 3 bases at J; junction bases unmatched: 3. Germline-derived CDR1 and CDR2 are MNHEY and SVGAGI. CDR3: CASRTDRDTEAFF. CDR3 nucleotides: TGTGCCAGCAGGACGGACAGGGACACTGAAGCTTTCTTT.

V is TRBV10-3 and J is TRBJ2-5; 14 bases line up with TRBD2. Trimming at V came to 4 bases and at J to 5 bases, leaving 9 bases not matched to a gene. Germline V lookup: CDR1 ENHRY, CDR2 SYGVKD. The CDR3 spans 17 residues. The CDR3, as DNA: TGTGCCATCAGTGCCCTAGGGACTAGCGGGAGAAGGGAGACCCAGTACTTC. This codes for CAISALGTSGRRETQYF.